The T cell receptor (beta chain) under discussion was sequenced for a study of blood T cell repertoires in COVID-19. Between the trimmed V and J ends, which lost 0 bases and 7 bases, there was a span of 6 bases. CDR3 size: 12 residues. Germline V lookup: CDR1 LNHDA, CDR2 SQIVND (reference sequence). Only one count was recorded for this clone. Only in-frame clones appear in the TCRdb table, and some are missing; sequencing was by immunoSEQ multiplex PCR. The sample lists about 180,000 clones, around 80% occurring once. The TCR comes from a man between 65 and 79 years old with active or convalescent COVID-19. The V gene is TRBV19, the J gene TRBJ1-2, with no clear D. Sequencing was done on a sample of peripheral blood. CDR3 in amino acids: CASSIDKLGYTF. CDR3 coding DNA: TGTGCCAGTAGTATAGATAAGCTTGGCTACACCTTC. Supplemented by reference TRBV19 and TRBJ1-2, the full variable domain reads DGGITQSPKYLFRKEGQNVTLSCEQNLNHDAMYWYRQDPGQGLRLIYYSQIVNDFQKGDIAEGYSVSREKKESFPLTVTSAQKNPTAFYLCASSIDKLGYTFGSGTRLTVV.